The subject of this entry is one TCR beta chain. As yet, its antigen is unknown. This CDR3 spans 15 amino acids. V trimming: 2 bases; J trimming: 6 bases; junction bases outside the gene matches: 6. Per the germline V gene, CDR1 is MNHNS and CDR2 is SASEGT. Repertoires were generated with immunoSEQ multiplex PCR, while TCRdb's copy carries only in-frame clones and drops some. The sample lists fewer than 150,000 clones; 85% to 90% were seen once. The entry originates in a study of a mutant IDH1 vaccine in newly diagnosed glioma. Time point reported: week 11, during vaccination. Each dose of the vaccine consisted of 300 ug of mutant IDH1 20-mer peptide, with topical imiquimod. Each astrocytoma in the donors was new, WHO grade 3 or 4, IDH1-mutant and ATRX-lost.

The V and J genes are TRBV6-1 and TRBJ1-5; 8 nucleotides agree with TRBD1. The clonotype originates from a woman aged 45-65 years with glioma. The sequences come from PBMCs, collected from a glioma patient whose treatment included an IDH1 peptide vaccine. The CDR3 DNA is TGTGCCAGCAGTGAACAGTCCAGGGGGCTTCAGCCCCAGCATTTT. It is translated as CASSEQSRGLQPQHF.